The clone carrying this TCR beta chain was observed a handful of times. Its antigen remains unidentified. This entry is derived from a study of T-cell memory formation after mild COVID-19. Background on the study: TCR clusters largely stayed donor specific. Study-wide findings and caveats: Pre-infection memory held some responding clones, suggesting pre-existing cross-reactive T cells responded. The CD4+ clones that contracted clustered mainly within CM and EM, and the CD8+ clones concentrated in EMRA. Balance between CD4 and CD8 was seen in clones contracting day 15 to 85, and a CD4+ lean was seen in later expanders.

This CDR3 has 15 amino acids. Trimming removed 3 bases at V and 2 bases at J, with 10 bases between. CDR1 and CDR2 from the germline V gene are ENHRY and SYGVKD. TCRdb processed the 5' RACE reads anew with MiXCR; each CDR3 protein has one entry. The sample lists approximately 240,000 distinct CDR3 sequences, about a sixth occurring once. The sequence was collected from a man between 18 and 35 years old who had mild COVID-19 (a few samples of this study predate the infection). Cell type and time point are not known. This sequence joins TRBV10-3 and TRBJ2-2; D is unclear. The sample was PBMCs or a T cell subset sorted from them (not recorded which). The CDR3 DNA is TGTGCCATCAGTGAAGGAACGGCCAACACCGGGGAGCTGTTTTTT. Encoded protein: CAISEGTANTGELFF.